What follows are 4 T cell receptor beta chains derived from one specimen sequenced in a study of blood T cell repertoires in COVID-19. Using immunoSEQ multiplex PCR, the repertoire was profiled, and TCRdb retains in-frame clones only, with some absent. Of about 370,000 clones detected, roughly 91% appear once; the ten largest clones hold 1.7%. Material for sequencing was PBMCs or T cells enriched from blood (not recorded which). Receptors were obtained from a woman in her 30s who had recovered from COVID-19.

This chain links TRBV5-6 with TRBJ2-7, with a tentative D call TRBD2 (5 bases). This CDR3 is 13 amino acids long. Per germline, CDR1 SGHDT and CDR2 YYEEEE. V lost 4 bases to trimming and J lost 3 bases, with 11 bases between them. This CDR3 reads CASSRHGVYEQYF. The CDR3, as DNA: TGTGCCAGCAGCCGGCACGGGGTCTACGAGCAGTACTTC.

The rearrangement links TRBV10-3 to TRBJ2-5; TRBD1 matches at 9 bases. Trimming took 10 bases from V and 4 from J; bases not matched to a gene: 16. Per the germline V gene, CDR1 is ENHRY and CDR2 is SYGVKD. The CDR3 spans 16 residues. The CDR3 region has the DNA TGTGCCACGCAGGCAGGGGGACAGGGCATCCGAGAGACCCAGTACTTC. As protein: CATQAGGQGIRETQYF.

This sequence joins TRBV30 and TRBJ1-1; weak D call: TRBD1 (6 bases). CDR1 and CDR2 from the germline V gene are GTSNPN and SVGIG (reference sequence). The CDR3 covers 13 residues. V shed 0 bases and J shed 10 bases, with 15 bases lying between them. The chain's CDR3 is CAWSVWQGLGAFF. The CDR3 coding sequence is TGTGCCTGGAGTGTATGGCAGGGGCTAGGAGCTTTCTTT.

The genes are TRBV24-1 and TRBJ2-1; tentative D call: TRBD2 (6 bases). The CDR3 totals 17 residues. V was trimmed by 4 bases and J by 0 bases, leaving 15 bases between them. Germline V gene lookup returns CDR1 KGHDR and CDR2 SFDVKD. CDR3 in amino acids: CATSDSTDGSSYNEQFF. CDR3 sequence (DNA): TGTGCCACCAGTGACTCTACCGACGGGAGCTCCTACAATGAGCAGTTCTTC.